These T cell receptor beta chains were read from a single sample in a study of T cell responses to AZD1222 COVID-19 vaccine. The protocol was immunoSEQ multiplex PCR, while the TCRdb copy is restricted to in-frame clones and leaves out a portion. Of around 100,000 clones in the sample, over 80% are singletons; the top ten hold 20% to 25%. This specimen was peripheral blood, taken on day 0 of AZD1222 vaccination. These receptors were obtained from an adult in good health. Both conserved end residues are part of each CDR3. Each record gives: clone size, D gene, V gene, J gene, CDR3 DNA, CDR3 protein. A D gene is named only where the DNA matches it firmly. Expanded clones get a size class; other rows say once, few or many, or leave the size out.

-,TRBD2,TRBV7-2,TRBJ2-7,TGTGCCAGCAGACCTAGCGGGAACACCTACGAGCAGTACTTC,CASRPSGNTYEQYF
once,-,TRBV7-9,TRBJ1-5,TGTGCCAGCAGCTTAGCCGCAGGAACTCAGCCCCAGCATTTT,CASSLAAGTQPQHF
-,-,TRBV27,TRBJ1-6,TGTGCCAGCAGTTTGGGCTCCGGACAGTATAATTCACCCCTCCACTTT,CASSLGSGQYNSPLHF
-,-,TRBV7-3,TRBJ1-6,TGTGCCAGCAGCTTAAGTTATGGGCAGGGCGCACCCCTCCACTTT,CASSLSYGQGAPLHF
few,-,TRBV7-2,TRBJ1-5,TGTGCCAGCAGCCCAGGACACCTTCAGCCCCAGCATTTT,CASSPGHLQPQHF
-,-,TRBV12-3/TRBV12-4,TRBJ2-1,TGTGCCAGCAGCCCTGTATACAATGAGCAGTTCTTC,CASSPVYNEQFF
-,TRBD2,TRBV19,TRBJ2-3,TGTGCCAGTAGTATACCGACGGGGGGGCTTACAGATACGCAGTATTTT,CASSIPTGGLTDTQYF
-,-,TRBV18,TRBJ1-5,TGTGCCAGCTTGGGAGGCCTGACGGAGCCCCAGCATTTT,CASLGGLTEPQHF
-,-,TRBV9,TRBJ2-7,TGTGCCAGCAGCGTAGCTCCAGGACGGGGGACCTACGAGCAGTACTTC,CASSVAPGRGTYEQYF
-,TRBD1,TRBV5-1,TRBJ2-2,TGCGCCAGCAGCCCGGACAGGGGTCCCACCGGGGAGCTGTTTTTT,CASSPDRGPTGELFF
-,-,TRBV7-2,TRBJ1-2,TGTGCCAGCAGCTTATCCGGGGATGGCTACACCTTC,CASSLSGDGYTF
-,-,TRBV5-4,TRBJ1-1,TGTGCCAGCAGCCCTAATGGGGGCCTGAACACTGAAGCTTTCTTT,CASSPNGGLNTEAFF
-,-,TRBV10-3,TRBJ1-2,TGTGCCATCAGACAAGCCGCCAGTAACTATGGCTACACCTTC,CAIRQAASNYGYTF
-,TRBD2,TRBV14,TRBJ2-1,TGTGCCAGCAGCCAGAGACTAGCGGGCCTGAACAATGAGCAGTTCTTC,CASSQRLAGLNNEQFF
-,TRBD1,TRBV4-3,TRBJ1-2,TGCGCCAGCAGCCAAGGGCAGGGGGCGAACTATGGCTACACCTTC,CASSQGQGANYGYTF
-,TRBD2,TRBV16,TRBJ2-1,TGTGCCAGCAGCCGTGGGGGGGAGAGGGTCCATGAGCAGTTCTTC,CASSRGGERVHEQFF
-,-,TRBV30,TRBJ2-7,TGTGCCTGGCAAGTAAACTACGAGCAGTACTTC,CAWQVNYEQYF
-,-,TRBV23-1,TRBJ2-6,TGCGCCAGCGGGACTGAGGGCAGGTCCCCTCCTGGGGCCAACGTCCTGACTTTC,CASGTEGRSPPGANVLTF
-,TRBD1,TRBV19,TRBJ2-1,TGTGCCAGTAGTGGACCGGGACAGGTCAATAATGAGCAGTTCTTC,CASSGPGQVNNEQFF
-,-,TRBV5-1,TRBJ2-2,TGCGCCAGCAGCAACAGGGACCATGGGTACACCGGGGAGCTGTTTTTT,CASSNRDHGYTGELFF